The rows below give T cell receptor beta chains drawn from one sample of a study of neurological immune-mediated disorders. TCRdb reprocessed the 5' RACE reads with MiXCR, giving one entry per CDR3 protein. Found here are 60,000 to 85,000 distinct CDR3 sequences, around 5% of them singletons; the top ten hold roughly 7.4%. The sample consisted of PBMCs. The source is a man younger than 30 with multiple sclerosis. Both conserved end residues are part of each CDR3. Only part of the rows carry a size: once, few, many, or a class if the clone is expanded.

TRBJ1-2	TRBV20-1	.	CSARSRTRTTF
TRBJ2-3	TRBV29-1	many	CSVRGQAGDTQYF
TRBJ2-3	TRBV29-1	many	CSVVRLAGGTDTQYF
TRBJ1-2	TRBV29-1	many	CSVGTGVSRNGYTF
TRBJ2-1	TRBV5-1	many	CASSPTGGNEQFF
TRBJ1-5	TRBV7-2	.	CASSLIQGNQPQNF
TRBJ1-5	TRBV5-8	few	CASSFLRASLNSNQPQNF
TRBJ2-7	TRBV5-1	many	CASSLEGGRNEQYF
TRBJ1-1	TRBV5-1	many	CASSLDEGLNTEAFF
TRBJ2-1	TRBV4-2	many	CASSQGAGGPVNEQFF
TRBJ1-1	TRBV20-1	many	CSARDPLQGDTEAFF
TRBJ1-4	TRBV5-5	many	CASSWGTTTNEKLFF
TRBJ2-7	TRBV20-1	many	CSASRSAGSYEQYF
TRBJ2-3	TRBV9	many	CASSDQTSTDTQYF
TRBJ2-1	TRBV5-1	few	CASSLGGGPGLEQFF
TRBJ1-2	TRBV5-1	many	CASSSGEYGYTF
TRBJ2-7	TRBV3-1	many	CASRPRGGSSYEQYF
TRBJ2-7	TRBV3-1	many	CASSNRDLYYEQYF
TRBJ1-5	TRBV12-3/TRBV12-4	many	CASSFSGEGNQPQHF
TRBJ2-3	TRBV5-1	many	CASSFGQGADTQYF
TRBJ1-1	TRBV12-3/TRBV12-4	many	CASTPGGVSEAFF
TRBJ2-4	TRBV18	few	CASSAGTENIQYF
TRBJ2-1	TRBV10-3	many	CAISESGASGHNEQFF
TRBJ1-6	TRBV6-6	many	CASSSTPSSYNSPLNF
TRBJ2-7	TRBV20-1	many	CSASPGTRSYEQYF
TRBJ2-2	TRBV12-3/TRBV12-4	many	CASSFRDSSTGELFF
TRBJ2-1	TRBV5-1	few	CASRLRRGGVPYNEQFF
TRBJ2-1	TRBV7-2	many	CASSLGGGESYNEQFF
TRBJ1-5	TRBV5-1	.	CASSFSGNSNQPQNF
TRBJ1-5	TRBV2	many	CASRSYPSQPQHF
TRBJ1-1	TRBV3-1	many	CASSQGALGDTEAFF
TRBJ2-3	TRBV20-1	many	CSARPWAAGTSTDTQYF
TRBJ2-6	TRBV28	many	CASNTGANVLTF
TRBJ2-7	TRBV11-2	many	CASSLARLAAYEQYF
TRBJ2-7	TRBV20-1	many	CSARDTVRGYEQYF
TRBJ1-1	TRBV20-1	many	CSARDRGGGETEAFF
TRBJ2-7	TRBV28	many	CASSLLGGLYEQYF
TRBJ1-2	TRBV5-1	many	CASSTNTGGNGYTF
TRBJ2-7	TRBV7-2	many	CASSRLMGQSYEQYF
TRBJ2-7	TRBV5-1	many	CASSLGGVREQYF
TRBJ1-1	TRBV7-9	many	CASSLNRGLNTEAFF
TRBJ1-1	TRBV6-6	many	CASSNQQGRDTEAFF
TRBJ1-2	TRBV5-6	.	CASSLAGPIYGYTF
TRBJ1-2	TRBV12-3/TRBV12-4	many	CASSRGPGQGNTF
TRBJ2-7	TRBV20-1	many	CSALQRVRSYEQYF
TRBJ1-6	TRBV20-1	few	CSAGTGGSSYNSPLNF
TRBJ2-1	TRBV6-1	many	CASSQRAGSSGNEQFF